One sample yielded the 24 T cell receptor beta chains listed below, sequenced in a study of identical twins. Using its own MiXCR run on the 5' RACE reads, TCRdb lists one record per CDR3 protein. Here the sample spans some 210,000 distinct CDR3 sequences, less than 20% being singletons. A further study also used this sample, focusing on T cells expressing NK-cell markers.

The sequenced material came from CD8+ T cells sorted from blood. These receptors were obtained from a woman in her late teens or twenties in good health.

This rearrangement joins TRBV10-3 to TRBJ2-7; 7 bases line up with TRBD1. The CDR3 is 16 residues long. Trimming cost V 3 bases and J 0 bases; bases outside gene matches: 8. From germline, CDR1 is ENHRY and CDR2 SYGVKD. Here the CDR3 reads CAISEKLGQHSYEQYF. The CDR3 DNA is TGTGCCATCAGTGAAAAACTGGGACAGCACTCCTACGAGCAGTACTTC.

This clonotype was counted between two and nine times. The chain recombines TRBV27 with TRBJ1-1, with a tentative D call TRBD1 (6 bases). CDR3 length: 12 residues. Looked up from germline, CDR1 is MNHEY and CDR2 is SMNVEV (reference sequence). Trimming pared 7 bases from V and 13 bases from J, leaving 19 bases between. CDR3 sequence: CASMEGVESLFF. DNA of the CDR3: TGTGCCAGCATGGAGGGGGTCGAGTCCCTTTTCTTT.

The chain links TRBV20-1 to TRBJ2-7; D gene uncertain. With 0 bases removed from V and 2 bases from J, the gap between germline ends came to 11 bases. This CDR3 has 14 amino acids. Germline assignment: CDR1 DFQATT and CDR2 SNEGSKA (reference sequence). The CDR3 loop reads CSARDRGGTYEQYF. The CDR3 region has the DNA TGCAGTGCTAGAGATCGTGGCGGCACCTACGAGCAGTACTTC.

This clonotype turned up a few times. The gene calls are TRBV12-3 or TRBV12-4 and TRBJ2-1; 13 bases align to TRBD2. This CDR3 has 15 amino acids. V was pared by 6 bases and J by 10 bases, with 9 bases of the junction left unmatched. CDR3: CASREGLAGKIEQFF. CDR3 bases: TGTGCCAGCAGAGAGGGACTAGCGGGGAAGATCGAGCAGTTCTTC.

This clonotype has just a few counts. The rearrangement joins TRBV20-1 to TRBJ2-7, with D possibly matching TRBD2 (5 bases). V gave up 5 bases and J gave up 0 bases, with 11 bases separating them. Germline V gene sequence: CDR1 DFQATT, CDR2 SNEGSKA (reference sequence). The CDR3 has 13 amino acids. The CDR3 DNA sequence: TGCAGTGCTGACATGACTAACTCCTACGAGCAGTACTTC. Translating gives CSADMTNSYEQYF.

This chain links TRBV2 with TRBJ2-1, with TRBD1 as a possible D gene (5 bases). The CDR3 length is 10 residues. From germline, CDR1 is SNHLY and CDR2 FYNNEI. V was clipped by 8 bases and J by 9 bases, with 8 bases between them. The CDR3 region has the DNA TGTGCCAGCCGAAGGGGTGAGCAGTTCTTC. It translates to CASRRGEQFF. Supplemented by reference TRBV2 and TRBJ2-1, the full variable domain reads EPEVTQTPSHQVTQMGQEVILRCVPISNHLYFYWYRQILGQKVEFLVSFYNNEISEKSEIFDDQFSVERPDGSNFTLKIRSTKLEDSAMYFCASRRGEQFFGPGTRLTVL.

This clonotype was counted a few times. The genes are TRBV7-9 and TRBJ2-1; perhaps D is TRBD1 or TRBD2 (5 bases each). V lost 5 bases and J 6 bases, leaving 20 bases between the germline ends. The CDR3 runs to 16 residues. Germline values: CDR1 SEHNR, CDR2 FQNEAQ (reference sequence). The DNA of the CDR3 is TGTGCCAGCAGCCCCGTCGGGACCCCCTTTGGCAATGAGCAGTTCTTC. Translated, it gives CASSPVGTPFGNEQFF.

This chain links TRBV7-9 with TRBJ2-3; tentatively, D is TRBD1 (6 bases). CDR3 size: 14 residues. CDR1 is SEHNR, CDR2 FQNEAQ, per germline (reference sequence). Trimming removed 3 bases at V and 4 bases at J, with 11 bases between. CDR3 in amino acids: CASSLAQGPDTQYF. In nucleotides, the CDR3 is TGTGCCAGCAGCTTGGCACAGGGTCCAGATACGCAGTATTTT.

This chain connects TRBV5-5 to TRBJ2-7; D is possibly TRBD1 (6 bases). The V end was cut by 7 bases, the J end by 5 bases, with 13 bases between. The CDR3 covers 12 residues. Germline V gene sequence: CDR1 SGHKS, CDR2 YYEKEE (reference sequence). CDR3 loop: CASRQDSHEQYF. DNA for the CDR3: TGTGCCAGCCGACAGGATTCCCACGAGCAGTACTTC.

This chain uses TRBV4-3 with TRBJ2-3, with D uncertain. Trimming removed 2 bases at V and 0 bases at J, with 18 bases between. Germline assignment: CDR1 LGHNA and CDR2 YSLEER. The CDR3 is 18 residues long. The CDR3 sequence is CASSQFHTETFSTDTQYF. In DNA form, the CDR3 reads TGCGCCAGCAGCCAATTTCATACGGAAACCTTTAGCACAGATACGCAGTATTTT.

The chain joins TRBV7-9 to TRBJ2-7, with D unclear. The CDR3 runs 14 residues. V was shortened by 5 bases and J by 5 bases, with 16 bases between the two germline ends. Germline V CDR1 and CDR2: SEHNR, FQNEAQ (reference sequence). Here the CDR3 reads CASSPTDTLHEQYF. The CDR3, as DNA: TGTGCCAGCAGCCCTACTGACACCCTCCACGAGCAGTACTTC.

The chain has TRBV15 and TRBJ2-1; 8 bases are a match to TRBD2. Per the germline V gene, CDR1 is LNHNV and CDR2 is YYDKDF (reference sequence). The junction had 6 bases not matched to a gene; V was cut back by 7 bases and J by 1 base. The CDR3 length is 15 residues. The CDR3 nucleotides are TGTGCCACCATACAAGCGGGAGTATCCTACAATGAGCAGTTCTTC. Amino acid sequence: CATIQAGVSYNEQFF.

On this clonotype: A read error may produce the germline difference seen at one junction end. V and J are TRBV25-1 and TRBJ2-2, with 7 bases fitting TRBD1. The CDR3 has 17 residues. Germline CDR1 and CDR2: MGHDK and SYGVNS. The chain's CDR3 is CTSSFRGTGFKAGELFF. The CDR3 DNA is TGTACCAGCAGTTTCAGGGGGACCGGGTTCAAGGCCGGGGAGCTGTTTTTT.

For the CDR3, the DNA is TGTGCCAGCAGTTTATGGTCAGGGGCTGGGGCCAACGTCCTGACTTTC. Protein sequence: CASSLWSGAGANVLTF. This chain links TRBV27 with TRBJ2-6; perhaps TRBD1 as D (6 bases). Germline V gene data show CDR1 as MNHEY and CDR2 as SMNVEV (reference sequence). The CDR3 consists of 16 residues. The V end lost 1 base, the J end lost 2 bases, and 9 bases lay between the germline ends. Supplemented by reference TRBV27 and TRBJ2-6, the full variable domain reads EAQVTQNPRYLITVTGKKLTVTCSQNMNHEYMSWYRQDPGLGLRQIYYSMNVEVTDKGDVPEGYKVSRKEKRNFPLILESPSPNQTSLYFCASSLWSGAGANVLTFGAGSRLTVL.

This clonotype was seen a few times. This chain joins TRBV5-6 and TRBJ1-3; possibly TRBD1 for D (6 bases). V lost 4 bases, J lost 0 bases, and 11 bases lay in between. The CDR3 consists of 15 residues. Per the germline V gene, CDR1 is SGHDT and CDR2 is YYEEEE. The CDR3 nucleotides are TGTGCCAGCAGCGCCGGGACATTCTCTGGAAACACCATATATTTT. Amino acid sequence: CASSAGTFSGNTIYF.

In its sample, this clonotype ranks as large. V usage is TRBV7-2 and J usage is TRBJ1-1; D might be TRBD1 (5 bases). CDR1 and CDR2 from the germline V gene are SGHTA and FQGNSA. Trimming shortened V by 1 base and J by 2 bases, and 11 bases separated the two germline ends. There are 15 residues in the CDR3. This CDR3 reads CASSLVVWGNTEAFF. The CDR3 nucleotides are TGTGCCAGCAGCTTAGTAGTTTGGGGCAACACTGAAGCTTTCTTT.

This chain joins TRBV6-5 and TRBJ1-1; D not resolved. Trimming shortened V by 5 bases and J by 4 bases, and 5 bases separated the two germline ends. Germline CDR1 and CDR2: MNHEY and SVGAGI. The CDR3 has 11 residues. The CDR3 bases are TGTGCCAGCAGTGGGGTCACTGAAGCTTTCTTT. The encoded protein is CASSGVTEAFF.

This clonotype was counted a few times. This chain links TRBV6-2 or TRBV6-3 with TRBJ2-1; 14 bases fit TRBD2. This CDR3 spans 16 amino acids. CDR1 is MNHEY and CDR2 is SVGEGT in the germline V gene. Trimming took 5 bases from V and 7 from J; bases not matched to a gene: 7. The CDR3 loop reads CASSGTSGSYSNEQFF. The CDR3 DNA reads as TGTGCCAGCAGTGGGACTAGCGGGAGTTATTCTAATGAGCAGTTCTTC.

This clonotype was recorded a few times. The V gene is TRBV7-8, the J gene TRBJ2-2; maybe TRBD2 (6 bases). Trimming shortened V by 5 bases and J by 0 bases, and 10 bases separated the two germline ends. The CDR3 runs 15 residues. CDR1 SGHVS and CDR2 FQNEAQ come from the germline V gene. The CDR3 is CASSGTGSNTGELFF. The CDR3 bases are TGTGCCAGCAGCGGGACTGGATCGAACACCGGGGAGCTGTTTTTT.

This clonotype was seen more than once but under ten times. The chain carries TRBV12-3 or TRBV12-4 and TRBJ2-7; D uncertain. The V end was cut by 5 bases, the J end by 2 bases, with 7 bases between. This CDR3 is built from 12 residues. CDR3 coding DNA: TGTGCCAGCAGTATCGACGCCTACGAGCAGTACTTC. Its translation is CASSIDAYEQYF.

The chain carries TRBV18 and TRBJ2-3; 9 nucleotides match TRBD2. Germline V CDR1 and CDR2: KGHSH, LQKENI. The CDR3 contains 18 residues. Unmatched junction bases numbered 9, after V lost 0 bases and J lost 2 bases. The CDR3 spells CASSPPRLAGAFTDTQYF. The DNA for the CDR3 is TGTGCCAGCTCACCACCGAGGTTAGCGGGGGCCTTCACAGATACGCAGTATTTT.

The chain is built from TRBV5-1 and TRBJ1-6; 11 bases align to TRBD1. Unmatched junction bases numbered 4, after V lost 4 bases and J lost 13 bases. The V gene's germline CDR1 is SGHRS and CDR2 YFSETQ. The CDR3 runs to 13 residues. The CDR3 DNA reads TGCGCCAGCAGCGGGGGACAGGGGGTTCCCCTCCACTTT. Translation gives CASSGGQGVPLHF.

The table lists this clonotype with a count of one. The rearrangement uses TRBV7-9 and TRBJ2-4, with a tentative D call TRBD2 (5 bases). Germline CDR1 reads SEHNR; CDR2 reads FQNEAQ (reference sequence). The CDR3 has 13 residues. The germline V and J ends were trimmed by 2 bases and 8 bases, with 10 bases remaining between them. The DNA for the CDR3 is TGTGCCAGCAGCTTATACGAGGAGGACATTCAGTACTTC. Its protein is CASSLYEEDIQYF. Supplemented by reference TRBV7-9 and TRBJ2-4, the full variable domain reads DTGVSQNPRHKITKRGQNVTFRCDPISEHNRLYWYRQTLGQGPEFLTYFQNEAQLEKSRLLSDRFSAERPKGSFSTLEIQRTEQGDSAMYLCASSLYEEDIQYFGAGTRLSVL.

This clonotype was found a few times. The chain links TRBV12-3 or TRBV12-4 to TRBJ2-2, with TRBD2 matching over 9 bases. The V gene end was trimmed by 6 bases and the J gene end by 4 bases; junction bases not matched to a gene: 6. There are 15 residues in the CDR3. The CDR3 region is CASSIAGVGTGELFF. The CDR3, as DNA: TGTGCCAGCAGCATAGCGGGAGTGGGCACCGGGGAGCTGTTTTTT.